This T cell receptor beta chain was identified during a study of blood T cells in healthy people across ages. Together with a sample-barcoded 5' primer, a J-beta primer mix was included in a second PCR lasting roughly 6 to 12 cycles. The authors tagged each cDNA molecule using a template-switch adaptor with 12 random nucleotides. TCRdb passed the 5' RACE reads through MiXCR, listing each CDR3 protein once. The sample contains 700,000 or so distinct CDR3 sequences, approximately 40% of which appear only once. Remarks on this clonotype: One end of the junction does not line up with germline, which may come from a read error.

Input material: blood. The clonotype was recovered from a man older than 75 in good health.

As DNA, the CDR3 is TGTGCCCGCAGCTTAGATAACAGGGGTGGTGAGCAGTACTTC. It translates to CARSLDNRGGEQYF. The chain couples TRBV7-8 to TRBJ2-5; 7 nucleotides match TRBD1. The CDR3 runs 14 residues. The germline CDR1 and CDR2 sequences are SGHVS and FQNEAQ.